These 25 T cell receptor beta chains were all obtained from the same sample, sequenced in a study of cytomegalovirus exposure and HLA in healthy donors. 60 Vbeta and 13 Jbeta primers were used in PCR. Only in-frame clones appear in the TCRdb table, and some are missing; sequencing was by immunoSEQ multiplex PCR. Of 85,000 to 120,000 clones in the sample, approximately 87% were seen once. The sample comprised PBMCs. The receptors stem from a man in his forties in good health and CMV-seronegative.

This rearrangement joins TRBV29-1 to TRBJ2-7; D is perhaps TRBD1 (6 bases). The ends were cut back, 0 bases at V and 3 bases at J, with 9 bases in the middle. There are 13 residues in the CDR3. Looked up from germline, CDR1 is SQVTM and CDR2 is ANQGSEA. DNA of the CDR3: TGCAGCGTTGAAGATGAACAGGGCTACGAGCAGTACTTC. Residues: CSVEDEQGYEQYF.

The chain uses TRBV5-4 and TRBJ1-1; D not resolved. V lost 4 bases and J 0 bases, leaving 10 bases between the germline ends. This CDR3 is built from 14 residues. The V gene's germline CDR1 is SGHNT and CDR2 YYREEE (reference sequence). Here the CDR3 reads CASSDSTVNTEAFF. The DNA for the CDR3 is TGTGCCAGCAGCGACTCGACTGTGAACACTGAAGCTTTCTTT.

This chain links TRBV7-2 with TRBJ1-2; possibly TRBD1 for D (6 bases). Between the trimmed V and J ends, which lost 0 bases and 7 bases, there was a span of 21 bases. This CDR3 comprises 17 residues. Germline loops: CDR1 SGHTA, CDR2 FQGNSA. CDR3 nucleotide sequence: TGTGCCAGCAGCTTAGCCAGAGGGGTGGGGGGGGCAGGTGGCTACACCTTC. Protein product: CASSLARGVGGAGGYTF.

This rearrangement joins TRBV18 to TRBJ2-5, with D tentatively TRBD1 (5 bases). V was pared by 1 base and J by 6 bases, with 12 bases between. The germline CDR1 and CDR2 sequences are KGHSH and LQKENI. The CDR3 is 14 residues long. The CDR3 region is CASSPLIRGQTQYF. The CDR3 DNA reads TGTGCCAGCTCACCACTGATTAGGGGCCAGACCCAGTACTTC.

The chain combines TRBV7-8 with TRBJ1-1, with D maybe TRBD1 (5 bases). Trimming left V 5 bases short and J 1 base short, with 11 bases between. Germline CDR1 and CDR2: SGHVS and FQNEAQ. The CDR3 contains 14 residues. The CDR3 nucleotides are TGTGCCAGCAGCCGCACTGACAGGAACACTGAAGCTTTCTTT. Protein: CASSRTDRNTEAFF.

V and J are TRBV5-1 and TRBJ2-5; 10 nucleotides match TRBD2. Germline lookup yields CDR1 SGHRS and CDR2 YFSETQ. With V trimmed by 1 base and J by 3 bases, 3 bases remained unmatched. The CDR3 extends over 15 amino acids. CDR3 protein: CASSLTTSGEETQYF. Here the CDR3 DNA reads TGCGCCAGCAGCTTGACAACTAGCGGGGAAGAGACCCAGTACTTC.

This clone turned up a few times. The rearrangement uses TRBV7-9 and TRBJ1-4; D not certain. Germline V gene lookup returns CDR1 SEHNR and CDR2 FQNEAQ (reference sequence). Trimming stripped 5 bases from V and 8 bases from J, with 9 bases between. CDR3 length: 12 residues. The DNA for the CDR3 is TGTGCCAGCAGCCTCACGGGGGAAAAACTGTTTTTT. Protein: CASSLTGEKLFF.

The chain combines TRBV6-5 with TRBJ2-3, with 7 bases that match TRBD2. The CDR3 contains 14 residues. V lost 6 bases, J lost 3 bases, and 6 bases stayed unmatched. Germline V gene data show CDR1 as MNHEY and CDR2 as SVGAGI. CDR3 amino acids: CASSRGGGTDTQYF. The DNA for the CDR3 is TGTGCCAGCAGCCGTGGGGGGGGGACAGATACGCAGTATTTT.

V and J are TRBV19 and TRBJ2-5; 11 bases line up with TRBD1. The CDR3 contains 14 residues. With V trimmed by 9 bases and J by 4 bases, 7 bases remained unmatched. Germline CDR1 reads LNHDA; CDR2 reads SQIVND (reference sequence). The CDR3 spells CASQGQGVSETQYF. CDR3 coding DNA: TGTGCCAGCCAGGGACAGGGGGTCTCAGAGACCCAGTACTTC.

The CDR3 sequence is CASSPQGRVNTEAFF. CDR3 nucleotide sequence: TGCGCCAGCAGCCCCCAGGGGAGGGTGAACACTGAAGCTTTCTTT. The chain links TRBV4-1 to TRBJ1-1; D may be TRBD1 (6 bases). The CDR3 is made up of 15 amino acids. Trimming cost V 4 bases and J 0 bases, with 12 bases left between them. Germline CDR1 and CDR2: MGHRA and YSYEKL.

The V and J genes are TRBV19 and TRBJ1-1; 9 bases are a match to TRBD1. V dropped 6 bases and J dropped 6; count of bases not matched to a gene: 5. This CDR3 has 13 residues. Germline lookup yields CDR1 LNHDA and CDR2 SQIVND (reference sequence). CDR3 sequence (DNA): TGTGCCAGTAGCGACAGGGGGTTCGCTGAAGCTTTCTTT. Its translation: CASSDRGFAEAFF.

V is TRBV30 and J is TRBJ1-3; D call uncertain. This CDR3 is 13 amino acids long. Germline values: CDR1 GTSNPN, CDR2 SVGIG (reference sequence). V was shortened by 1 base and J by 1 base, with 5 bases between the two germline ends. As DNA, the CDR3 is TGTGCCTGGAGTGGGAGTTCTGGAAACACCATATATTTT. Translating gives CAWSGSSGNTIYF.

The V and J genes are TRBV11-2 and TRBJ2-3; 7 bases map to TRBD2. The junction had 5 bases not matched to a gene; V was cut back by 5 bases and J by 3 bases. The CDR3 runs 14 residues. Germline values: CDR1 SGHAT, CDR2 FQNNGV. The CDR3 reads CASSGDYRTDTQYF. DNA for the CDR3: TGTGCCAGCAGCGGGGACTACCGTACAGATACGCAGTATTTT.

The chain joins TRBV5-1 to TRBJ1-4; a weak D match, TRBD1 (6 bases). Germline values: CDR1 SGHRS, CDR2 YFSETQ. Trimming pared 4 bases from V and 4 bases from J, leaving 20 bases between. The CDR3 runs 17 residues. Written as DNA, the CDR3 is TGCGCCAGCAGCCCGACAGGCATCGCAGATATTAATGAAAAACTGTTTTTT. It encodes CASSPTGIADINEKLFF.

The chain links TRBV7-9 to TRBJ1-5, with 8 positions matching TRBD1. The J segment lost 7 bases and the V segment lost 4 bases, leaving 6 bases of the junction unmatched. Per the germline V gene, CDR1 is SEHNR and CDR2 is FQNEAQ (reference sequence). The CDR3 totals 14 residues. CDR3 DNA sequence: TGTGCCAGCAGCTACGGACAGGGCGGGCAGCCCCAGCATTTT. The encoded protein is CASSYGQGGQPQHF.

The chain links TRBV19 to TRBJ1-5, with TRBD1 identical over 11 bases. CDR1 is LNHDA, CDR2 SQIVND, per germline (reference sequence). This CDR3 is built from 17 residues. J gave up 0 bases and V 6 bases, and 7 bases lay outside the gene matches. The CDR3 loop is CASRPRTGGYSNQPQHF. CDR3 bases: TGTGCCAGTAGACCCCGGACAGGGGGCTATAGCAATCAGCCCCAGCATTTT.

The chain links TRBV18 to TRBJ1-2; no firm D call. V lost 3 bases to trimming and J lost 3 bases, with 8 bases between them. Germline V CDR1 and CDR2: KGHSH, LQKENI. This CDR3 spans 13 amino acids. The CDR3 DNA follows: TGTGCCAGCTCACCCGGGATAGACTATGGCTACACCTTC. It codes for CASSPGIDYGYTF.

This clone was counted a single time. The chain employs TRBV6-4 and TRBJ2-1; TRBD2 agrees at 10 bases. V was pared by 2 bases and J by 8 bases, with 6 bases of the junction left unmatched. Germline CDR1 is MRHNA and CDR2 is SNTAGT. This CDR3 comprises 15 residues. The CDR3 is CASSDLSGGVHEQFF. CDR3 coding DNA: TGTGCCAGCAGTGACCTGAGCGGGGGGGTACATGAGCAGTTCTTC.

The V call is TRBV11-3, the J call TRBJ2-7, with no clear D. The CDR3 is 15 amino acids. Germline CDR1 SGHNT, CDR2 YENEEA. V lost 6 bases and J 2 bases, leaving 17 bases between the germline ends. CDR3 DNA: TGTGCCAGCAGTCCCGAGGCCGGCGATCCCTACGAGCAGTACTTC. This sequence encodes CASSPEAGDPYEQYF.

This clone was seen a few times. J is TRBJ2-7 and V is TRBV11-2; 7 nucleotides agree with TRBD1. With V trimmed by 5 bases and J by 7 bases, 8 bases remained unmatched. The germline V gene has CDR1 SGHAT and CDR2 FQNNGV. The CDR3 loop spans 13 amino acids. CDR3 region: CASSARQGWEQYF. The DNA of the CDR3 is TGTGCCAGCAGCGCCCGACAGGGTTGGGAGCAGTACTTC.

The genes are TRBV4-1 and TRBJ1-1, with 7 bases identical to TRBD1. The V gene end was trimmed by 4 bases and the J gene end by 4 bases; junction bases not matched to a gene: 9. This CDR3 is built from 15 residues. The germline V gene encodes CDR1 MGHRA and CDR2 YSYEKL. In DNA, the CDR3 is TGCGCCAGCAGCCGAGGCACAGGGGCGGTCACTGAAGCTTTCTTT. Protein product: CASSRGTGAVTEAFF.

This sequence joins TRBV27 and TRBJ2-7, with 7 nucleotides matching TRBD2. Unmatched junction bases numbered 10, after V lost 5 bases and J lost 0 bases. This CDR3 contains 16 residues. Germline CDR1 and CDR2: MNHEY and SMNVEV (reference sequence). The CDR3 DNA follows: TGTGCCAGCAGTCCTTCTAGCGGCGGGGTCTCCTACGAGCAGTACTTC. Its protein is CASSPSSGGVSYEQYF.

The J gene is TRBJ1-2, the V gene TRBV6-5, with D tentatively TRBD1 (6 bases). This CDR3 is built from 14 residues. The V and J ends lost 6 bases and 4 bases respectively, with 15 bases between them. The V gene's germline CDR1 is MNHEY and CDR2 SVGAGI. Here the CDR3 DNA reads TGTGCCAGCAGCCGAGGGGGAAGGAGCTATGGCTACACCTTC. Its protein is CASSRGGRSYGYTF.

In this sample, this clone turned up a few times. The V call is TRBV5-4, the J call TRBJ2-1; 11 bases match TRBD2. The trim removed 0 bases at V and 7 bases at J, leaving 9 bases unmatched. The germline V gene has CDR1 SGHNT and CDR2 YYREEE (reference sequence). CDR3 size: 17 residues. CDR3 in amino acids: CASSLGLTSGVPNEQFF. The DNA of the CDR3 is TGTGCCAGCAGCTTGGGCCTGACTAGCGGGGTACCGAATGAGCAGTTCTTC. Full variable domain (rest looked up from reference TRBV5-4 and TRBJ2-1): ETGVTQSPTHLIKTRGQQVTLRCSSQSGHNTVSWYQQALGQGPQFIFQYYREEENGRGNFPPRFSGLQFPNYSSELNVNALELDDSALYLCASSLGLTSGVPNEQFFGPGTRLTVL.

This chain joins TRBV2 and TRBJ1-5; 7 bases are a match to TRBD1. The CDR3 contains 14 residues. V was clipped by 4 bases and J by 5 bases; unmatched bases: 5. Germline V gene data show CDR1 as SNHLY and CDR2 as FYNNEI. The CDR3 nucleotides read TGTGCCAGCAGTGGACAGGGATACTATCAGCCCCAGCATTTT. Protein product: CASSGQGYYQPQHF.